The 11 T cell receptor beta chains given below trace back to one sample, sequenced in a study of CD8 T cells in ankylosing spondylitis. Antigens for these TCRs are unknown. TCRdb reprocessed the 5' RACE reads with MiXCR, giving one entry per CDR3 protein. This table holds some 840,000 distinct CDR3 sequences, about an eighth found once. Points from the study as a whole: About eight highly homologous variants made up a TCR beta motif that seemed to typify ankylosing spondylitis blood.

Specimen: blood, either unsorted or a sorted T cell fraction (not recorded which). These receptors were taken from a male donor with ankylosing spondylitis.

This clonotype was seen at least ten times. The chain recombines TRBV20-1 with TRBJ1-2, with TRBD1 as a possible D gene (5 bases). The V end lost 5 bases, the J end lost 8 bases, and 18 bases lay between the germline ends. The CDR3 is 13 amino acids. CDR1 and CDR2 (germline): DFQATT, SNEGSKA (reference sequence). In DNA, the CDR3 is TGCAGTGCTTTCTCCACCGGGACGAGGGGCTACACCTTC. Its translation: CSAFSTGTRGYTF.

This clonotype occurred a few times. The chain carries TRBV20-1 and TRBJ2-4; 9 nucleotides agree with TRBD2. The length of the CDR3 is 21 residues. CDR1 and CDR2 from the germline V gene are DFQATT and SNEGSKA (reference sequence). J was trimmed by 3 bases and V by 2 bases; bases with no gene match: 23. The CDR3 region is CSARLQLGSSGSGRGKNIQYF. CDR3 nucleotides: TGCAGTGCTAGATTGCAGCTGGGGAGTAGCGGGAGTGGAAGAGGCAAAAACATTCAGTACTTC.

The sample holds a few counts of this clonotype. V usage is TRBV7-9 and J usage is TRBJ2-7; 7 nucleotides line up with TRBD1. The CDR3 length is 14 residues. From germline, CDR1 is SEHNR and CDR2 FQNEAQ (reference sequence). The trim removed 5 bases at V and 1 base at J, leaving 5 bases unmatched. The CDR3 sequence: CASSLNRGSYEQYF. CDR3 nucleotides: TGTGCCAGCAGCCTTAACAGGGGATCCTACGAGCAGTACTTC.

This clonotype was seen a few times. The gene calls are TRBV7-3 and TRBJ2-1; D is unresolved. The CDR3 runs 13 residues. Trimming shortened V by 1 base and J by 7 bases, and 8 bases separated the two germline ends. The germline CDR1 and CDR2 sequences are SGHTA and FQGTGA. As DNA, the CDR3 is TGTGCCAGCAGCTTAAGCACCGAGAATGAGCAGTTCTTC. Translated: CASSLSTENEQFF.

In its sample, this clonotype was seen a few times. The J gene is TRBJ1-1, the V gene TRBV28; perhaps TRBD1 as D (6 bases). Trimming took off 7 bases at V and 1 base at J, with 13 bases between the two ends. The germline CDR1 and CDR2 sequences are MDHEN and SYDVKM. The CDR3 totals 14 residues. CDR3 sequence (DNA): TGTGCCAGCAAAAATGGGGGCGAGAACACTGAAGCTTTCTTT. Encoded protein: CASKNGGENTEAFF.

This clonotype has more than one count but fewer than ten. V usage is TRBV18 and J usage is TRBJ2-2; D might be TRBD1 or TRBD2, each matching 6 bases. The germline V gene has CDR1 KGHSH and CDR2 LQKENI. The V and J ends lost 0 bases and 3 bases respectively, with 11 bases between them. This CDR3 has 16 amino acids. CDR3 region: CASSPPYGGDTGELFF. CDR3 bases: TGTGCCAGCTCACCACCGTACGGGGGCGACACCGGGGAGCTGTTTTTT.

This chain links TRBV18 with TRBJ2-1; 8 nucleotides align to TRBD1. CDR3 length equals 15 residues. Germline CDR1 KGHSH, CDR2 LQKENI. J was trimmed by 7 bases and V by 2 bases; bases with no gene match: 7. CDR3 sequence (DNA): TGTGCCAGCTCACCAATCCGTGACAGGGGTAATGAGCAGTTCTTC. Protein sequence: CASSPIRDRGNEQFF.

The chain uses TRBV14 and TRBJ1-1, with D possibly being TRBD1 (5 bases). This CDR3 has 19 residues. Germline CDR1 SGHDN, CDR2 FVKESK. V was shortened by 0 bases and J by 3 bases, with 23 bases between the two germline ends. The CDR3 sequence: CASSQENQGGKKLDTEAFF. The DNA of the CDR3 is TGTGCCAGCAGCCAAGAAAATCAGGGAGGGAAGAAGTTGGACACTGAAGCTTTCTTT.

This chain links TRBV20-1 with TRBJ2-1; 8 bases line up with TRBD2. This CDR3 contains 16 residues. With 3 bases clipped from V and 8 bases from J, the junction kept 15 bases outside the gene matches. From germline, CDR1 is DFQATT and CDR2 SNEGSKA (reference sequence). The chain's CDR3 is CSARIIAGRPSDEQFF. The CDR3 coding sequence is TGCAGTGCTAGGATTATAGCGGGAAGGCCCAGTGATGAGCAGTTCTTC.

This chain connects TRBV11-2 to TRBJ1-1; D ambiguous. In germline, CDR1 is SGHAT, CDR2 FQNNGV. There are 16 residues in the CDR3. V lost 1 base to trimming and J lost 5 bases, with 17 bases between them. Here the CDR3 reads CASSLGLRTRGTEAFF. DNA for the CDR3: TGTGCCAGCAGCTTAGGCCTACGGACCCGCGGGACTGAAGCTTTCTTT.

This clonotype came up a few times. Here the CDR3 DNA reads TGTGCCAGCAGCATGTTAGTGAATTCACCCCTCCACTTT. This gives the protein CASSMLVNSPLHF. V gene TRBV9 combines with J gene TRBJ1-6; D gene unclear. Germline-derived CDR1 and CDR2 are SGDLS and YYNGEE. V was clipped by 4 bases and J by 7 bases, with 9 bases between them. The CDR3 sequence is 13 residues long.